Following are 15 T cell receptor beta chains from one sample sequenced in a study of CD8 T cells in Susac syndrome. RNA was extracted with the RNeasy kit, and a quantity of roughly 0.5 to 1 ug was reverse transcribed using random hexamers. TCRdb re-derived calls from the immunoSEQ multiplex PCR reads in MiXCR, one entry per CDR3 protein. Of tens of thousands of distinct CDR3 sequences listed, around nine tenths are singletons. The sample consisted of CD8+ T cells from PBMCs. These receptors were obtained from a human donor with multiple sclerosis.

The CDR3 nucleotides read TGTGCCAGCAGCCAAGATTTGATCAGTACAGTTTCTAACTATGGCTACACCTTC. Amino acids: CASSQDLISTVSNYGYTF. The chain uses TRBV14 and TRBJ1-2; D is undetermined. V was pared by 0 bases and J by 0 bases, with 17 bases between. Germline CDR1 is SGHDN and CDR2 is FVKESK. The CDR3 sequence is 18 residues long. Complete variable domain (other parts from reference TRBV14 and TRBJ1-2): EAGVTQFPSHSVIEKGQTVTLRCDPISGHDNLYWYRRVMGKEIKFLLHFVKESKQDESGMPNNRFLAERTGGTYSTLKVQPAELEDSGVYFCASSQDLISTVSNYGYTFGSGTRLTVV.

The chain combines TRBV12-3 or TRBV12-4 with TRBJ1-2; weak D call: TRBD1 (5 bases). CDR3 length: 15 residues. V shed 7 bases and J shed 3 bases, with 18 bases lying between them. In nucleotides, the CDR3 is TGTGCCAGCACCCAAACGAGGACATCCTACTATGGCTACACCTTC. Translated: CASTQTRTSYYGYTF.

The rearrangement joins TRBV30 to TRBJ1-2; D is unresolved. CDR1 and CDR2 (germline): GTSNPN, SVGIG (reference sequence). The CDR3 runs to 12 residues. V shed 1 base and J shed 3 bases, with 6 bases lying between them. The CDR3 loop is CAWSDIHYGYTF. The DNA of the CDR3 is TGTGCCTGGAGTGATATTCACTATGGCTACACCTTC.

The chain is built from TRBV4-1 and TRBJ2-1; D not resolved. Trimming took 4 bases from V and 5 from J, leaving 18 bases between them. Looked up from germline, CDR1 is MGHRA and CDR2 is YSYEKL. The CDR3 runs to 16 residues. The CDR3 DNA is TGCGCCAGCAGCCCGGCCTATGAGGACGCACACAATGAGCAGTTCTTC. Amino acid sequence: CASSPAYEDAHNEQFF.

This clonotype was counted between two and nine times. The chain is built from TRBV6-2 or TRBV6-3 and TRBJ2-5; either TRBD1 or TRBD2 may fit D (5 bases each). The CDR3 contains 12 residues. V was pared by 4 bases and J by 5 bases, with 8 bases between. The V gene's germline CDR1 is MNHEY and CDR2 SVGEGT. The CDR3: CASSWGSETQYF. For the CDR3, the DNA is TGTGCCAGCAGTTGGGGGTCGGAGACCCAGTACTTC.

This chain joins TRBV4-1 and TRBJ2-5; a weak D match, TRBD2 (6 bases). The ends were cut back, 0 bases at V and 5 bases at J, with 13 bases in the middle. Germline-derived CDR1 and CDR2 are MGHRA and YSYEKL. This CDR3 is built from 15 residues. CDR3 protein: CASSQDPGDRETQYF. CDR3 bases: TGCGCCAGCAGCCAAGATCCGGGAGATCGGGAGACCCAGTACTTC.

V and J are TRBV30 and TRBJ2-2, with D perhaps matching TRBD2 (6 bases). Deletions cut 2 bases from V and 2 bases from J, with 18 bases between. There are 17 residues in the CDR3. Per germline, CDR1 GTSNPN and CDR2 SVGIG (reference sequence). CDR3 residues: CAWSSKRASENTGELFF. DNA for the CDR3: TGTGCCTGGAGTTCCAAAAGGGCTAGCGAAAACACCGGGGAGCTGTTTTTT.

V is TRBV27 and J is TRBJ1-1, with D unclear. The germline V gene has CDR1 MNHEY and CDR2 SMNVEV (reference sequence). CDR3 length: 15 residues. Trimming removed 4 bases at V and 0 bases at J, with 12 bases between. The CDR3 protein is CASSSSPGMNTEAFF. The CDR3 nucleotides are TGTGCCAGCAGTTCATCTCCGGGCATGAACACTGAAGCTTTCTTT.

V gene TRBV28 combines with J gene TRBJ2-1; 8 bases map to TRBD1. V was clipped by 5 bases and J by 7 bases; unmatched bases: 4. CDR3 size: 13 residues. Per germline, CDR1 MDHEN and CDR2 SYDVKM. CDR3 sequence (DNA): TGTGCCAGCAGTCTCGGACAGGGTAATGAGCAGTTCTTC. This gives the protein CASSLGQGNEQFF.

The V gene is TRBV29-1, the J gene TRBJ2-3, with D perhaps being TRBD1 or TRBD2 (5 bases each). V lost 5 bases to trimming and J lost 2 bases, with 11 bases between them. Germline V CDR1 and CDR2: SQVTM, ANQGSEA. The CDR3 totals 13 residues. CDR3 amino acids: CSVPGRLTDTQYF. In DNA, the CDR3 is TGCAGCGTTCCGGGGCGTCTCACAGATACGCAGTATTTT.

J is TRBJ1-1 and V is TRBV13; 9 bases align to TRBD1. Germline values: CDR1 PRHDT, CDR2 FYEKMQ (reference sequence). Trimming removed 5 bases from V and 4 bases from J; junction bases left unmatched: 5. The CDR3 totals 14 residues. The CDR3 is CASSPLQGATEAFF. The CDR3, as DNA: TGTGCCAGCAGCCCATTACAGGGGGCCACTGAAGCTTTCTTT.

This clonotype was observed a handful of times. The CDR3 DNA is TGTGCCACCAGTGACTCGGGACCCAATGAGCAGTTCTTC. It is translated as CATSDSGPNEQFF. The chain combines TRBV24-1 with TRBJ2-1; D could derive from TRBD1 or TRBD2 (5 bases each). This CDR3 is 13 amino acids long. In germline, CDR1 is KGHDR, CDR2 SFDVKD. V lost 4 bases to trimming and J lost 6 bases, with 9 bases between them.

The V gene is TRBV6-2 or TRBV6-3, the J gene TRBJ2-2; tentatively, D is TRBD1 or TRBD2 (5 bases each). V gave up 4 bases and J gave up 5 bases, with 14 bases separating them. The CDR3 is 15 residues long. From germline, CDR1 is MNHEY and CDR2 SVGEGT. The CDR3 here is CASSWDLESTGELFF. CDR3 nucleotide sequence: TGTGCCAGCAGTTGGGACCTTGAATCGACCGGGGAGCTGTTTTTT.

The chain combines TRBV20-1 with TRBJ1-2; the D gene is possibly TRBD1 (5 bases). The CDR3 is 12 residues long. Germline CDR1 DFQATT, CDR2 SNEGSKA (reference sequence). V was clipped by 2 bases and J by 8 bases, with 12 bases between them. CDR3 DNA sequence: TGCAGTGCTAGACCCGGACAACGGGGCTACACCTTC. Protein: CSARPGQRGYTF.

The V call is TRBV29-1, the J call TRBJ1-1; D may be TRBD1 (6 bases). With 0 bases removed from V and 3 bases from J, the gap between germline ends came to 11 bases. CDR3 length: 14 amino acids. Germline V gene data show CDR1 as SQVTM and CDR2 as ANQGSEA. This CDR3 reads CSVEEGGPDTEAFF. CDR3 in DNA: TGCAGCGTTGAAGAGGGGGGGCCGGACACTGAAGCTTTCTTT.